The TCR beta chain described here comes from a study of shared clonotypes between healthy human individuals. Across the study: Three CD4 naive, three CD4 memory, two CD8 naive and one CD8 memory plate were used per donor. Study observations and caveats: Compared with clonotypes that all four donors shared, non-shared clonotypes had lower generation probabilities. Some naive CD4 clonotypes, 4% to 6%, turned up in common across a few donors.

The CDR3 is 14 residues long. The germline CDR1 and CDR2 sequences are MNHEY and SMNVEV (reference sequence). V shed 6 bases and J 6 bases; nucleotides not matched to a gene: 7. A word on this clone: Antigen specificity is unknown.

The protocol was immunoSEQ multiplex PCR, while the TCRdb copy is restricted to in-frame clones and leaves out a portion. The repertoire holds some 790,000 clones, with 72% as singletons. Recent vaccinations or acute infections were absent in the healthy HIV-negative adult donors. The V call is TRBV27, the J call TRBJ2-2; 7 positions match TRBD1. Input material: memory CD4+ T cells sorted from blood. Specified subset: CD45RA-negative fraction. The receptor's source is a woman aged 25 to 39 in good health. CDR3 nucleotides: TGTGCCAGCAGACAGGGGAATGGGGCCGGGGAGCTGTTTTTT. Translating it yields CASRQGNGAGELFF.